This TCR beta chain appears in the sequencing data of a study of CD8+CD57+ T cells in acquired aplastic anemia. The wider study: On average, sorted CD4+ and CD8+ cells gave 3.2 ug of DNA. Average CD4+ read depth in healthy donors was 11 million or so reads. The study, taken as a whole, reports: The same twenty-nine CD8+ CDR3 sequences occurred in patients and in controls. The study found no significant CD8+ Simpson's diversity difference between patients and controls.

This clonotype has a count of ten or more. Its target is not known. Profiling of TCR beta VDJ combinations and CDR3 sequences used genomic DNA as template. One entry per CDR3 protein results from TCRdb running MiXCR on the reads. The sample yields 150,000 to 200,000 distinct CDR3 sequences, 35% to 55% seen once. Germline V gives CDR1 ENHRY, CDR2 SYGVKD. The CDR3 is 15 amino acids. Trimming stripped 3 bases from V and 2 bases from J, with 13 bases between. The sample comprised sorted CD4+, CD8+, or CD8+CD57+ T cells (not recorded which) from PBMCs. The receptor comes from a human donor in good health. J is TRBJ1-1 and V is TRBV10-3; D is perhaps TRBD1 (5 bases). The CDR3 here is CAISDPLGRNTEAFF. The CDR3 DNA sequence: TGTGCCATCAGTGACCCTTTGGGGCGTAACACTGAAGCTTTCTTT.